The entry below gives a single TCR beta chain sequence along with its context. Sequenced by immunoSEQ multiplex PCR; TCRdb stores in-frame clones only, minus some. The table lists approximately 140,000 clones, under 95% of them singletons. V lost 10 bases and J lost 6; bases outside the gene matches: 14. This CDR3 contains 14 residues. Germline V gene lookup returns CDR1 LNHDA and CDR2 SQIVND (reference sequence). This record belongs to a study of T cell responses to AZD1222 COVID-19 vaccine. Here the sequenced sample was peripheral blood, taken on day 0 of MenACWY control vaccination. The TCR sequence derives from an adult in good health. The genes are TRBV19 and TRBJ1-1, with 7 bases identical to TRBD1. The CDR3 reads CATRAGTVGSEAFF. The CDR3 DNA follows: TGTGCCACCCGAGCCGGGACAGTTGGTTCTGAAGCTTTCTTT.